This entry lists 19 T cell receptor beta chains sequenced from one sample in a study of cytomegalovirus exposure and HLA in healthy donors. Clones were sequenced by immunoSEQ multiplex PCR, and TCRdb holds only the in-frame ones, with some missing. This sample has around 130,000 clones, with roughly 86% found just once. Material for sequencing was PBMCs. The receptors shown here come from a young man in good health and CMV-seronegative.

The chain is built from TRBV6-5 and TRBJ1-2; D is perhaps TRBD1 (5 bases). Trimming cost V 7 bases and J 5 bases, with 20 bases left between them. This CDR3 region has 15 residues. Germline assignment: CDR1 MNHEY and CDR2 SVGAGI. In DNA, the CDR3 is TGTGCCAGCAACCTTCGGGGGGACGCGTTATATGGCTACACCTTC. Its translation: CASNLRGDALYGYTF.

The rearrangement uses TRBV28 and TRBJ2-5; D gene unclear. CDR1 and CDR2 from the germline V gene are MDHEN and SYDVKM. Trimming left V 3 bases short and J 5 bases short, with 19 bases between. This CDR3 spans 16 amino acids. For the CDR3, the DNA is TGTGCCAGCAGTTTCCAACGAGAGAGAGCCTCGGAGACCCAGTACTTC. Translated, it gives CASSFQRERASETQYF.

The gene calls are TRBV15 and TRBJ1-1; perhaps TRBD1 as D (6 bases). Germline V CDR1 and CDR2: LNHNV, YYDKDF (reference sequence). This CDR3 region has 13 residues. The ends were cut back, 5 bases at V and 1 base at J, with 8 bases in the middle. CDR3 loop: CATSPGQNTEAFF. CDR3 in DNA: TGTGCCACCAGCCCGGGACAGAACACTGAAGCTTTCTTT.

The V gene is TRBV7-9, the J gene TRBJ1-2, with 8 bases lining up with TRBD1. The V and J ends lost 5 bases and 3 bases, in that order; junction bases with no gene match: 8. Germline assignment: CDR1 SEHNR and CDR2 FQNEAQ (reference sequence). There are 15 residues in the CDR3. The CDR3 sequence is CASSRSTGAYYGYTF. CDR3 coding DNA: TGTGCCAGCAGCCGATCGACAGGGGCTTACTATGGCTACACCTTC.

The chain combines TRBV27 with TRBJ1-2, with D possibly being TRBD1 (6 bases). The CDR3 is 14 amino acids. The V gene's germline CDR1 is MNHEY and CDR2 SMNVEV (reference sequence). V lost 8 bases, J lost 7 bases, and 20 bases lay in between. The CDR3 DNA follows: TGTGCCAGCCGAACGGGGGGGCTAGTGGGTGGCTACACCTTC. Encoded protein: CASRTGGLVGGYTF.

This clone was counted a single time. This sequence joins TRBV7-9 and TRBJ2-7; D is perhaps TRBD1 (6 bases). There are 12 residues in the CDR3. Trimming took 6 bases from V and 3 from J, leaving 9 bases between them. Germline values: CDR1 SEHNR, CDR2 FQNEAQ (reference sequence). The CDR3 DNA reads as TGTGCCAGCAGAGGGGGTAACTACGAGCAGTACTTC. Translation: CASRGGNYEQYF.

The chain couples TRBV7-9 to TRBJ1-6; TRBD1 matches 7 bases. V was pared by 5 bases and J by 9 bases, with 19 bases of the junction left unmatched. The CDR3 covers 18 residues. CDR1 is SEHNR and CDR2 is FQNEAQ in the germline V gene (reference sequence). The CDR3 spells CASSPSRDSTRVRSPLHF. The DNA of the CDR3 is TGTGCCAGCAGCCCGTCCCGGGACAGTACCAGGGTCCGTTCACCCCTCCACTTT.

V usage is TRBV4-1 and J usage is TRBJ1-1, with 7 nucleotides matching TRBD1. Unmatched junction bases numbered 4, after V lost 3 bases and J lost 0 bases. The germline CDR1 and CDR2 sequences are MGHRA and YSYEKL. This CDR3 has 15 residues. The CDR3 loop is CASSHRQGLNTEAFF. In DNA form, the CDR3 reads TGCGCCAGCAGCCACAGACAGGGTCTGAACACTGAAGCTTTCTTT.

The rearrangement links TRBV19 to TRBJ1-2, with D perhaps TRBD1 (5 bases). Germline lookup yields CDR1 LNHDA and CDR2 SQIVND (reference sequence). Trimming removed 5 bases from V and 5 bases from J, with 21 bases in between. This CDR3 contains 16 residues. The CDR3 loop reads CASSPPTEQVPYGYTF. The CDR3 DNA sequence: TGTGCCAGTAGTCCCCCGACAGAACAGGTTCCTTATGGCTACACCTTC.

The table lists this clone with a count of one. This rearrangement joins TRBV19 to TRBJ2-6; D not certain. Looked up from germline, CDR1 is LNHDA and CDR2 is SQIVND (reference sequence). V gave up 7 bases and J gave up 4 bases, with 11 bases separating them. The CDR3 runs to 14 residues. CDR3: CASTPSVGANVLTF. The CDR3 nucleotides read TGTGCCAGTACCCCGTCGGTGGGGGCCAACGTCCTGACTTTC.

This clone was seen a few times. This chain joins TRBV5-6 and TRBJ1-5; D is ambiguous. This CDR3 has 13 amino acids. CDR1 and CDR2 (germline): SGHDT, YYEEEE. Trimming took 0 bases from V and 4 from J, leaving 5 bases between them. CDR3 residues: CASSLGANQPQHF. CDR3 sequence (DNA): TGTGCCAGCAGCTTGGGGGCGAATCAGCCCCAGCATTTT. The variable domain in full, completed from reference TRBV5-6 and TRBJ1-5, reads DAGVTQSPTHLIKTRGQQVTLRCSPKSGHDTVSWYQQALGQGPQFIFQYYEEEERQRGNFPDRFSGHQFPNYSSELNVNALLLGDSALYLCASSLGANQPQHFGDGTRLSIL.

The chain combines TRBV28 with TRBJ1-5, with TRBD1 matching over 8 bases. CDR3 length equals 19 residues. From germline, CDR1 is MDHEN and CDR2 SYDVKM. V dropped 6 bases and J dropped 4; count of bases not matched to a gene: 20. The DNA of the CDR3 is TGTGCCAGCAGCGCAACCGCCGTCAGGGGGCATGAGATAAATCAGCCCCAGCATTTT. Amino acids: CASSATAVRGHEINQPQHF.

The chain recombines TRBV27 with TRBJ1-4, with D maybe TRBD1 (5 bases). The V gene lost 4 bases and the J gene lost 4 bases, with 13 bases spanning the gap. Germline assignment: CDR1 MNHEY and CDR2 SMNVEV (reference sequence). This CDR3 spans 15 amino acids. CDR3 region: CASSSGQDFNEKLFF. The CDR3 DNA is TGTGCCAGCAGTTCTGGACAAGATTTTAATGAAAAACTGTTTTTT.

V and J are TRBV5-1 and TRBJ2-5, with 10 bases lining up with TRBD1. This CDR3 is built from 13 residues. Germline V gene sequence: CDR1 SGHRS, CDR2 YFSETQ. With V trimmed by 3 bases and J by 5 bases, 1 base remained unmatched. The CDR3 loop is CASSSTGGETQYF. The CDR3 DNA is TGCGCCAGCAGCTCGACAGGGGGCGAGACCCAGTACTTC.

The J gene is TRBJ2-7, the V gene TRBV6-6; D is ambiguous. CDR1 is MNHNY, CDR2 SVGAGI, per germline (reference sequence). The CDR3 has 14 residues. Trimming removed 10 bases at V and 0 bases at J, with 16 bases between. The CDR3 is CAIRDKALSYEQYF. The CDR3 DNA follows: TGTGCCATCCGAGACAAGGCCCTCTCCTACGAGCAGTACTTC.

The chain joins TRBV5-1 to TRBJ1-1, with D unresolved. The germline V and J ends were trimmed by 0 bases and 1 base, with 7 bases remaining between them. Germline V CDR1 and CDR2: SGHRS, YFSETQ. The CDR3 has 14 amino acids. The CDR3 protein is CASSLDRENTEAFF. The CDR3 bases are TGCGCCAGCAGCTTGGACAGAGAGAACACTGAAGCTTTCTTT.

V and J are TRBV7-9 and TRBJ1-1, with a weak D call TRBD1 (5 bases). This CDR3 spans 14 amino acids. The germline gives CDR1 SEHNR, CDR2 FQNEAQ (reference sequence). Trimming stripped 1 base from V and 8 bases from J, with 14 bases between. CDR3 coding DNA: TGTGCCAGCAGCTTAGTGGCCAGGGTCTCGGAAGCTTTCTTT. This sequence encodes CASSLVARVSEAFF.

The sample holds one count of this clone. J is TRBJ1-1 and V is TRBV18, with D tentatively TRBD1 (5 bases). Germline V gene sequence: CDR1 KGHSH, CDR2 LQKENI. The CDR3 extends over 11 amino acids. Trimming removed 7 bases at V and 5 bases at J, with 8 bases between. The DNA for the CDR3 is TGTGCCAGCTTGGGGGGGACTGAAGCTTTCTTT. Translating it yields CASLGGTEAFF.

The rearrangement links TRBV2 to TRBJ2-5, with D perhaps TRBD2 (5 bases). Germline-derived CDR1 and CDR2 are SNHLY and FYNNEI. The length of the CDR3 is 15 residues. Trimming removed 0 bases from V and 1 base from J, with 9 bases in between. The CDR3 spells CASSEAGAGQETQYF. The CDR3 DNA follows: TGTGCCAGCAGTGAAGCGGGAGCTGGCCAAGAGACCCAGTACTTC.